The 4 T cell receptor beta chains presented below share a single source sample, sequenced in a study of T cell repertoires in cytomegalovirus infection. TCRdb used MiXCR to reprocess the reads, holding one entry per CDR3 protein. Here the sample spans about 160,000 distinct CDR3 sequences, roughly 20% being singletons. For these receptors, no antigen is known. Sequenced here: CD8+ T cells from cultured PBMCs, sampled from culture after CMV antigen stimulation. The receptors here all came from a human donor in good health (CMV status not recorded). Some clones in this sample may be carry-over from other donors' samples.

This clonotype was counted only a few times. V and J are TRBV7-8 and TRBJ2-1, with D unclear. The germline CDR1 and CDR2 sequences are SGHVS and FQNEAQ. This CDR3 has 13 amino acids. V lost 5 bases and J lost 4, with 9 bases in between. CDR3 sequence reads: CASSPQTYNEQFF. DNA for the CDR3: TGTGCCAGCAGCCCCCAGACGTACAATGAGCAGTTCTTC.

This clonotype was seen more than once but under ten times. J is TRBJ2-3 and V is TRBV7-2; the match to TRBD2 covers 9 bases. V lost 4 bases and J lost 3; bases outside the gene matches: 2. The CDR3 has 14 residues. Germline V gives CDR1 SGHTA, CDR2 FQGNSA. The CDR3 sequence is CASSSSGGTDTQYF. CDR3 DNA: TGTGCCAGCAGCTCGAGCGGGGGGACAGATACGCAGTATTTT.

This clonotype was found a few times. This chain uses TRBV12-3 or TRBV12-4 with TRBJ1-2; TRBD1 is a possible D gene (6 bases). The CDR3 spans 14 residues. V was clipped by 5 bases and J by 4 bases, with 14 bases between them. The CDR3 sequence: CASSPPRQVYGYTF. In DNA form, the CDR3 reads TGTGCCAGCAGTCCCCCCCGACAGGTCTATGGCTACACCTTC.

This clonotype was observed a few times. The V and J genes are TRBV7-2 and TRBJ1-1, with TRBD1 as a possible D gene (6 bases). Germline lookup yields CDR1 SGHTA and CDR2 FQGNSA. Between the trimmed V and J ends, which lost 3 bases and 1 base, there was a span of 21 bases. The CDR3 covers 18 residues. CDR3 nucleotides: TGTGCCAGCAGCTTGGGGGGCAGGGCGCCTACCAGGAACACTGAAGCTTTCTTT. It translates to CASSLGGRAPTRNTEAFF.